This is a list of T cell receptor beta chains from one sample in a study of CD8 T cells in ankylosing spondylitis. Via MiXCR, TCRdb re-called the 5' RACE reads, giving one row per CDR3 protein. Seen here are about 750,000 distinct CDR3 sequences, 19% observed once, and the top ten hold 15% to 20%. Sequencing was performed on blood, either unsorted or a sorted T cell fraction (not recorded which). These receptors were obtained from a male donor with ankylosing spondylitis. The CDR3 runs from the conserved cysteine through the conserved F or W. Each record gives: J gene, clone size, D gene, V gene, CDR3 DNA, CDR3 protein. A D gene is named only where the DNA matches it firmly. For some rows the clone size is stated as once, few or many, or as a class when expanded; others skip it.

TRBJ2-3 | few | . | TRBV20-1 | TGCAGTGCTATAAGTGGGGGCACAGATACGCAGTATTTT | CSAISGGTDTQYF
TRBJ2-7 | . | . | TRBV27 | TGTGCCAGCAGTTTATCGGGAGCCCACGAGCAGTACTTC | CASSLSGAHEQYF
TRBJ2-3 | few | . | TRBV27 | TGTGCCAGCAGTGTAACCGAAGGGGGAGCGGTGGATACGCAGTATTTT | CASSVTEGGAVDTQYF
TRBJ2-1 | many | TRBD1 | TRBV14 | TGTGCCAGCAGTCAACAGGGGGATGAGCAGTTCTTC | CASSQQGDEQFF
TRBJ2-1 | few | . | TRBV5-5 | TGTGCCAGCAGCTTCCGAGACACCGAGCAGTTCTTC | CASSFRDTEQFF
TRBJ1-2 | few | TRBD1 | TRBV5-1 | TGCGCCAGCAGCCAGGACAGGGGCCCTCTTAACTATGGCTACACCTTC | CASSQDRGPLNYGYTF
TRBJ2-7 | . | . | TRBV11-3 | TGTGCCAGCAGCTTAGAAGGGACGCACTACGAGCAGTACTTC | CASSLEGTHYEQYF
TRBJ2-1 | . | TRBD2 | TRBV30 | TGTGCCTGGAGTGAGACTAGCTCATCCTACAATGAGCAGTTCTTC | CAWSETSSSYNEQFF
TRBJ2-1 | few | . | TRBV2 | TGTGCCAGCAGTGGTTCAACACAGGGCCACCTTTACAATGAGCAGTTCTTC | CASSGSTQGHLYNEQFF
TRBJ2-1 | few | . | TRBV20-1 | TGCAGTGCTAGAGAGCATGTGAATGAGCAGTTCTTC | CSAREHVNEQFF
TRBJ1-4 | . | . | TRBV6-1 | TGTGCCAGCAGAAATCACAGGGTTAATGAAAAACTGTTTTTT | CASRNHRVNEKLFF
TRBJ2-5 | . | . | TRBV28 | TGTGCCAGCACTATTAACCGATTGGGGGAGACCCAGTACTTC | CASTINRLGETQYF
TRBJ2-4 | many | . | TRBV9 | TGTGCCAGCAGCGCCCTTGCTTCGACCGAAAACATTCAGTACTTC | CASSALASTENIQYF
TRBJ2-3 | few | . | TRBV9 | TGTGCCAGCAGCGTAGCGGGGTCATCAGATACGCAGTATTTT | CASSVAGSSDTQYF
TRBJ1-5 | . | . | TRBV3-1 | TGTGCCAGCACCCCGTTAGAGCAGCCCCAGCATTTT | CASTPLEQPQHF
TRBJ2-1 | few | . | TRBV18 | TGTGCCAGCTCAGACTCTCACACCTCCTACAATGAGCAGTTCTTC | CASSDSHTSYNEQFF
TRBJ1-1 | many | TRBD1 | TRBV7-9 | TGTGCCAGCAGCCCCACAGGGGATAACACTGAAGCTTTCTTT | CASSPTGDNTEAFF
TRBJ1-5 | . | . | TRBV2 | TGTGCCAGCAGTGCTAGCCATCAGCCCCAGCATTTT | CASSASHQPQHF
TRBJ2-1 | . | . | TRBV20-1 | TGCAGTGCTCCCACGGCTAGCGAGACTTACAATGAGCAGTTCTTC | CSAPTASETYNEQFF
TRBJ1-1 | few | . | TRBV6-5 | TGTGCCAGCAGTTACTCGGAGAACACTGAAGCTTTCTTT | CASSYSENTEAFF
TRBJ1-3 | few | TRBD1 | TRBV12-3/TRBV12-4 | TGTGCCAGCAGCCCGACCGGGACAGCTGGAAACACCATATATTTT | CASSPTGTAGNTIYF
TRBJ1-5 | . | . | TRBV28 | TGTGCCAGCCGAGCGAGTAATCAGCCCCAGCATTTT | CASRASNQPQHF
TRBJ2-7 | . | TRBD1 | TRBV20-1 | TGCAGTGCTAGGCCCAGGGGGCTCTACGAGCAGTACTTC | CSARPRGLYEQYF